These T cell receptor beta chains were read from a single sample in a study of blood T cell repertoires in COVID-19. Assay: immunoSEQ multiplex PCR; the TCRdb copy retains only in-frame clones and omits some. The sample consists of about 110,000 clones, 87% of them appearing once. The sample was peripheral blood. All receptors derive from a human donor in a cohort sampled during active COVID-19. Each CDR3 is given with its conserved first and last residue. The D gene is left open where the match is weak. Size is omitted from some rows. Given values are once, few, many or a class for expanded clones.

clone_size,j_call,d_call,v_call,cdr3_aa,cdr3_nt
NA,TRBJ2-7,TRBD1,TRBV6-6,CASSKGQGPSYEQYF,TGTGCCAGCAGTAAGGGACAGGGGCCCTCCTACGAGCAGTACTTC
NA,TRBJ1-1,NA,TRBV6-6,CASRPTTGNTEAFF,TGTGCCAGCAGACCAACTACGGGGAACACTGAAGCTTTCTTT
NA,TRBJ1-2,TRBD1,TRBV6-5,CASSPGRQGVYGYTF,TGTGCCAGCAGTCCGGGCCGACAGGGGGTCTATGGCTACACCTTC
once,TRBJ1-1,NA,TRBV29-1,CSVVSGVVAFF,TGCAGCGTTGTGTCAGGGGTTGTAGCTTTCTTT
NA,TRBJ1-4,NA,TRBV10-3,CAINRAANEKLFF,TGTGCCATCAACAGGGCGGCTAATGAAAAACTGTTTTTT
NA,TRBJ2-3,NA,TRBV28,CASSSGDQDTQYF,TGTGCCAGCAGTTCGGGGGATCAAGATACGCAGTATTTT
NA,TRBJ2-3,NA,TRBV7-3,CASSSRGLSTDTQYF,TGTGCCAGCAGCTCGAGAGGGCTGTCCACAGATACGCAGTATTTT
NA,TRBJ1-2,TRBD1,TRBV5-1,CASSLQGWDYGYTF,TGCGCCAGCAGCTTACAGGGGTGGGACTATGGCTACACCTTC
NA,TRBJ1-2,NA,TRBV6-1,CASSESWAGGYTF,TGTGCCAGCAGTGAGTCCTGGGCGGGCGGCTACACCTTC
NA,TRBJ2-1,TRBD2,TRBV27,CASSLPPRGGGALFQQFF,TGTGCCAGCAGTTTACCCCCGAGAGGCGGGGGGGCTTTATTTCAGCAGTTCTTC
NA,TRBJ2-7,TRBD1,TRBV6-5,CASTQGQGIYEQYF,TGTGCCAGCACCCAGGGACAGGGGATCTACGAGCAGTACTTC
NA,TRBJ2-5,TRBD1,TRBV4-2,CASSKDRDTQYF,TGTGCCAGCAGCAAAGACAGGGATACCCAGTACTTC
NA,TRBJ1-3,TRBD1,TRBV19,CASSRTGGRNTIYF,TGTGCCAGTAGTAGGACAGGGGGAAGAAACACCATATATTTT
once,TRBJ1-2,TRBD1,TRBV3-1/TRBV3-2,CASSSGTGGSRNYGYTF,TGTGCCAGCAGCTCCGGGACAGGGGGCTCGAGGAACTATGGCTACACCTTC
NA,TRBJ1-1,TRBD1,TRBV5-1,CASSSNRGFGNTEAFF,TGCGCCAGCAGCTCAAACAGGGGTTTTGGGAACACTGAAGCTTTCTTT
NA,TRBJ2-7,NA,TRBV19,CASSAGPSYEQYF,TGTGCCAGTAGTGCGGGCCCCTCCTACGAGCAGTACTTC
NA,TRBJ1-1,NA,TRBV27,CASSLWGGSPEAFF,TGTGCCAGCAGTTTATGGGGGGGCAGCCCTGAAGCTTTCTTT
NA,TRBJ2-7,TRBD2,TRBV11-2,CASSLSGGVVTYEQYF,TGTGCCAGCAGCTTATCGGGGGGAGTCGTTACCTACGAGCAGTACTTC
NA,TRBJ1-2,NA,TRBV30,CAWEQGLEGYTF,TGTGCCTGGGAACAGGGATTAGAAGGCTACACCTTC
NA,TRBJ2-5,TRBD2,TRBV5-1,CASSSIAGQETQYF,TGCGCCAGCAGCTCGATAGCGGGACAAGAGACCCAGTACTTC
NA,TRBJ2-7,TRBD2,TRBV28,CASTGAGTSSSYEQYF,TGTGCCAGCACCGGTGCCGGGACTAGCAGTTCCTACGAGCAGTACTTC
once,TRBJ1-1,NA,TRBV9,CASSVGGDNIRF,TGTGCCAGCAGCGTAGGAGGGGACAATATCCGCTTT
NA,TRBJ2-2,NA,TRBV11-2,CASSSMGGVAGELFF,TGTGCCAGCAGCTCGATGGGGGGAGTAGCCGGGGAGCTGTTTTTT
NA,TRBJ2-7,TRBD1,TRBV11-3,CASSPGGTGNYEQYF,TGTGCCAGCAGCCCAGGTGGGACAGGAAACTACGAGCAGTACTTC
many,TRBJ1-2,TRBD1,TRBV11-2,CASSLGVGRTGFYGYTF,TGTGCCAGCAGCTTAGGGGTGGGGCGGACAGGGTTCTATGGCTACACCTTC
NA,TRBJ1-4,NA,TRBV28,CASNRWGGLGANEKLFF,TGTGCCAGCAACCGATGGGGGGGGCTTGGGGCTAATGAAAAACTGTTTTTT
NA,TRBJ1-1,NA,TRBV25-1,CASSGIGLRAFF,TGTGCCAGCAGTGGCATCGGTCTGAGAGCTTTCTTT
NA,TRBJ2-5,NA,TRBV18,CASSPRDSLTETQYF,TGTGCCAGCTCACCCAGGGACTCGTTAACAGAGACCCAGTACTTC
NA,TRBJ2-7,TRBD1,TRBV7-2,CASSLATGQSYEQYF,TGTGCCAGCAGCTTAGCTACGGGACAGTCCTACGAGCAGTACTTC
NA,TRBJ2-3,TRBD2,TRBV4-1,CASSQGTSVLTDTQYF,TGCGCCAGCAGCCAAGGGACTAGCGTCCTCACAGATACGCAGTATTTT
NA,TRBJ2-6,TRBD1,TRBV5-1,CASSLTGGSGANVLTF,TGCGCCAGCAGCTTGACAGGGGGGTCTGGGGCCAACGTCCTGACTTTC
NA,TRBJ2-1,TRBD2,TRBV4-2,CASSPGGAGGPLDEQFF,TGTGCCAGCAGCCCCGGGGGAGCGGGGGGGCCTTTGGATGAGCAGTTCTTC
NA,TRBJ1-3,TRBD1,TRBV10-3,CAVGPGQGADTIYF,TGTGCCGTGGGCCCGGGACAGGGGGCAGACACCATATATTTT
NA,TRBJ1-2,TRBD1,TRBV7-9,CASSSRQGGGYTF,TGTGCCAGCAGCTCGCGACAGGGCGGAGGCTACACCTTC
NA,TRBJ2-2,NA,TRBV18,CASSPYGASNTGELFF,TGTGCCAGCTCACCGTACGGAGCCTCAAACACCGGGGAGCTGTTTTTT
NA,TRBJ1-1,TRBD1,TRBV2,CASNGQGRDTEAFF,TGTGCCAGCAACGGACAGGGAAGGGACACTGAAGCTTTCTTT
NA,TRBJ1-2,NA,TRBV6-5,CASSRPGGNYGYTF,TGTGCCAGCAGCCGTCCTGGGGGCAACTATGGCTACACCTTC